These 7 T cell receptor beta chains came from one sample sequenced in a study of blood T cell repertoires in COVID-19. Only in-frame clones appear in the TCRdb table, and some are missing; sequencing was by immunoSEQ multiplex PCR. The data contain some 270,000 clones, 90% of them singletons. Sequenced material: PBMCs or T cells enriched from blood (not recorded which). The receptor source for this set is a woman in her twenties or thirties with acute COVID-19.

The chain combines TRBV6-4 with TRBJ2-3; D is undetermined. This CDR3 is built from 15 residues. Trimming removed 9 bases from V and 2 bases from J, with 18 bases in between. Per germline, CDR1 MRHNA and CDR2 SNTAGT. This CDR3 is CARIFCATNTDTQYF. The CDR3 nucleotides read TGTGCCAGGATCTTCTGTGCTACCAACACAGATACGCAGTATTTT.

The J gene is TRBJ2-3, the V gene TRBV30; 7 nucleotides match TRBD1. J was trimmed by 4 bases and V by 8 bases; bases with no gene match: 6. CDR1 and CDR2 (germline): GTSNPN, SVGIG (reference sequence). The CDR3 spans 12 residues. CDR3 protein: CAQTGIADTQYF. The CDR3 DNA sequence: TGTGCCCAGACAGGGATCGCAGATACGCAGTATTTT.

This clone was seen just once. The CDR3 here is CASSDQVVISNEQFF. Here the CDR3 DNA reads TGTGCCAGCAGTGACCAGGTAGTAATTAGCAATGAGCAGTTCTTC. J is TRBJ2-1 and V is TRBV2; no firm D call. The germline CDR1 and CDR2 sequences are SNHLY and FYNNEI. The CDR3 sequence is 15 residues long. Trimming took 3 bases from V and 6 from J, leaving 15 bases between them.

The chain couples TRBV6-2 or TRBV6-3 to TRBJ1-4, with TRBD1 matching over 9 bases. V shed 6 bases, J shed 6 bases, and the junction held 5 bases outside the gene matches. Germline V CDR1 and CDR2: MNHEY, SVGEGT. CDR3 length: 14 residues. CDR3 sequence: CASSPGQGHEKLFF. The CDR3 DNA follows: TGTGCCAGCAGCCCGGGACAGGGACATGAAAAACTGTTTTTT.

V gene TRBV7-2 combines with J gene TRBJ2-3, with a weak D call TRBD1 (6 bases). CDR3 length: 14 residues. CDR1 and CDR2 (germline): SGHTA, FQGNSA. Trimming took 1 base from V and 3 from J, leaving 8 bases between them. Here the CDR3 reads CASSLGRGTDTQYF. The CDR3 region has the DNA TGTGCCAGCAGCTTAGGCAGGGGAACAGATACGCAGTATTTT.

This chain connects TRBV19 to TRBJ2-1; tentative D call: TRBD1 (5 bases). CDR3 length: 15 amino acids. CDR1 is LNHDA, CDR2 SQIVND, per germline (reference sequence). The germline V and J ends were trimmed by 4 bases and 4 bases, with 14 bases remaining between them. The CDR3 reads CASSKGLGPYNEQFF. The DNA of the CDR3 is TGTGCCAGTAGTAAGGGTCTGGGGCCTTACAATGAGCAGTTCTTC.

V is TRBV7-8 and J is TRBJ1-3; a possible D gene is TRBD1 (5 bases). Trimming removed 4 bases from V and 3 bases from J, with 13 bases in between. The germline gives CDR1 SGHVS, CDR2 FQNEAQ. There are 15 residues in the CDR3. The CDR3 DNA is TGTGCCAGCAGCTCAACAGGTGCGGTTGGAAACACCATATATTTT. The encoded protein is CASSSTGAVGNTIYF.